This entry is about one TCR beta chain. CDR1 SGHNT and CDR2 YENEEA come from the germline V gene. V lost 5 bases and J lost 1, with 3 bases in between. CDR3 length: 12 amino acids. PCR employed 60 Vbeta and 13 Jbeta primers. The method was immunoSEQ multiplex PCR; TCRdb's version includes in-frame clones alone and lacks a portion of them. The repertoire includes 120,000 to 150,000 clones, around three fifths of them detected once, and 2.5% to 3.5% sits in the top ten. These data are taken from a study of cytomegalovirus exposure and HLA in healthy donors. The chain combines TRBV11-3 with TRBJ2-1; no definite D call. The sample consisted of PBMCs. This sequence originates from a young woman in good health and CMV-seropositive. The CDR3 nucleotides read TGTGCCAGCAGCCGGTCCTACAATGAGCAGTTCTTC. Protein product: CASSRSYNEQFF.